This T cell receptor (beta chain) was sequenced for a study of cytomegalovirus exposure and HLA in healthy donors. Study results and limitations: As confirmed in vitro, a few CMV-associated chains were specific for CMV antigens. HLA restriction was apparent for most CMV-associated TCR beta chains in a later analysis.

The PCR had 60 Vbeta and 13 Jbeta primers. Authors' processing steps: About 10 million shared chains were among around 78 million unique TCR beta chains counted in a later analysis. Clones were read by immunoSEQ multiplex PCR, and TCRdb kept only the in-frame ones, dropping some. V and J calls and clone size are as listed in that table; D and trimming were resolved from the DNA. The data hold over 110,000 clones, with roughly 74% observed a single time. Healthy bone marrow donors made up the cohort. This clone was seen a handful of times. What it binds is not known. The germline gene is not matched at one end of the junction; a read error may be the cause. This receptor was identified in a woman aged 40-49 years in good health and CMV-seropositive. Sequenced input: PBMCs.

DNA of the CDR3: TGTGCTAGCAGCTTATTGGGGGGGATCGACACCGGGGAGCTGTTTTTT. Translating gives CASSLLGGIDTGELFF. This chain connects TRBV7-7 to TRBJ2-2, with 7 bases aligning to TRBD2. The V gene's germline CDR1 is SSHAT and CDR2 FNYEAQ (reference sequence). The CDR3 is 16 amino acids.